The clone carrying this T cell receptor beta chain was observed many times. The data derive from a study of T cells after yellow fever vaccination. CDR3 length: 15 residues. V was pared by 1 base and J by 8 bases, with 16 bases between. Germline V gene sequence: CDR1 LGHNA, CDR2 YSLEER. TCRdb re-called the 5' RACE reads with MiXCR, one entry per CDR3 protein. Of hundreds of thousands of distinct CDR3 sequences in the sample, roughly 3.5% were seen once. The gene calls are TRBV4-3 and TRBJ2-3; D is tentatively TRBD1 or TRBD2 (5 bases each). The sequence derives from a man younger than 30 who received the YFV17D yellow fever vaccine. Source: PBMCs, taken on the day of the yellow fever booster vaccination. The CDR3 coding sequence is TGCGCCAGCAGCCAAGCCGGGGCTCCTCCCGCTACGCAGTATTTT. Translated: CASSQAGAPPATQYF.